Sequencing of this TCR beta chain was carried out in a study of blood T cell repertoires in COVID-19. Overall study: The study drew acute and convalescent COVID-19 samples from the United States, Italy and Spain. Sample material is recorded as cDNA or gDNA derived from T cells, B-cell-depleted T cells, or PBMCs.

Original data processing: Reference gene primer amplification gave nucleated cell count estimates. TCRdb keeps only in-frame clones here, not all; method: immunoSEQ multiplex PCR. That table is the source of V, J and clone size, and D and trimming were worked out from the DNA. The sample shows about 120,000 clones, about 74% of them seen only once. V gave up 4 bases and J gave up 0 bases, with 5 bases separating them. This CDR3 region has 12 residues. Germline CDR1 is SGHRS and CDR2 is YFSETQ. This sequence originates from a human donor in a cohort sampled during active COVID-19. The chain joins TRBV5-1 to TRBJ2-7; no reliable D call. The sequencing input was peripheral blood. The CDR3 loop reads CASSPGSYEQYF. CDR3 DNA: TGCGCCAGCAGCCCGGGCTCCTACGAGCAGTACTTC.